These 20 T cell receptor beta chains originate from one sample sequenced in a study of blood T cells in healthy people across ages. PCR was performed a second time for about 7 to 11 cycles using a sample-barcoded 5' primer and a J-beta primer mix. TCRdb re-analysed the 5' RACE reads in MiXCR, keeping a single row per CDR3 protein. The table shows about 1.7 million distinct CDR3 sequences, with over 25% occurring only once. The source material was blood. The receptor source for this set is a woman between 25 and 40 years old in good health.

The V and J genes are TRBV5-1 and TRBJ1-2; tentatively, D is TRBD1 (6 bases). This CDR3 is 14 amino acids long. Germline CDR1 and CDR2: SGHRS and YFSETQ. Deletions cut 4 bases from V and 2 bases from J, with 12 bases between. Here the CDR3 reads CASSHSTGNYGYTF. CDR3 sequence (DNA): TGCGCCAGCAGCCATTCTACAGGGAACTATGGCTACACCTTC.

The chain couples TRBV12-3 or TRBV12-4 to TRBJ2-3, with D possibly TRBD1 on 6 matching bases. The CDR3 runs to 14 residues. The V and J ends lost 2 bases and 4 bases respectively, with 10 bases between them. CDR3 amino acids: CASSLWGPADTQYF. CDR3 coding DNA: TGTGCCAGCAGTTTATGGGGGCCCGCAGATACGCAGTATTTT.

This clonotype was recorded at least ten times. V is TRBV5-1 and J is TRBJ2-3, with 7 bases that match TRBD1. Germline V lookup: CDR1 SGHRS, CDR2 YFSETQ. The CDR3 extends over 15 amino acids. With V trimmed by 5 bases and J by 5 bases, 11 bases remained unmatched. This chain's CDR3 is CASSSTTGPRDTQYF. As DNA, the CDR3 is TGCGCCAGCAGTTCGACGACAGGGCCGCGAGATACGCAGTATTTT.

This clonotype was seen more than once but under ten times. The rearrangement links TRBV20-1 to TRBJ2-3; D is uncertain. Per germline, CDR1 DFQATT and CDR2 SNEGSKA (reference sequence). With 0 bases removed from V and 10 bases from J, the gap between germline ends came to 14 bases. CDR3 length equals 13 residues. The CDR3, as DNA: TGCAGTGCTAGAGATAGGTCGTCCCGGTCGCAGTATTTT. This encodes CSARDRSSRSQYF.

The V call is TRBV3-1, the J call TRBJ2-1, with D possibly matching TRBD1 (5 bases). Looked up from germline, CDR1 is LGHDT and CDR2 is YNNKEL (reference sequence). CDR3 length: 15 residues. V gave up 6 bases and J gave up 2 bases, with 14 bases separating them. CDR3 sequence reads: CASSPTPRAYNEQFF. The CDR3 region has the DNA TGTGCCAGCAGTCCCACTCCCAGGGCCTACAATGAGCAGTTCTTC.

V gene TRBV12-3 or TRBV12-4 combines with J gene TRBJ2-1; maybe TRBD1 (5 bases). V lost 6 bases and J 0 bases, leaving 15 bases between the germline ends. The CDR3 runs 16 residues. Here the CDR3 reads CASSPSGRDSYNEQFF. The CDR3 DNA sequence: TGTGCCAGCAGCCCATCCGGCAGGGACTCCTACAATGAGCAGTTCTTC.

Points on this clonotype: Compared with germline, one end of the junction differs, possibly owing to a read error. The CDR3 region has the DNA TGTGCCAGCAGCCCCTTCTCTAACTACGGGCAGTACTTC. It yields the protein CASSPFSNYGQYF. V usage is TRBV5-6 and J usage is TRBJ2-7; D gene unclear. The CDR3 has 13 residues. The V gene's germline CDR1 is SGHDT and CDR2 YYEEEE.

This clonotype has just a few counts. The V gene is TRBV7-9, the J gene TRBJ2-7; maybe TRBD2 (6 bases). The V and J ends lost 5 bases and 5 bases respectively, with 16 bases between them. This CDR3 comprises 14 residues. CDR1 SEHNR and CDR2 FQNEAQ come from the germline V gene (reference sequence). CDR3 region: CASSLDMGGDEQYF. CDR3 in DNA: TGTGCCAGCAGCCTGGACATGGGGGGAGACGAGCAGTACTTC.

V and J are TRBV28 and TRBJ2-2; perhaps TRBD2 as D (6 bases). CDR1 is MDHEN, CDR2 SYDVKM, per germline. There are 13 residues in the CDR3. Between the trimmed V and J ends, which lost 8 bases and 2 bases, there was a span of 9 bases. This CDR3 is CASVLANTGELFF. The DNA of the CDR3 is TGTGCCAGCGTACTAGCTAACACCGGGGAGCTGTTTTTT.

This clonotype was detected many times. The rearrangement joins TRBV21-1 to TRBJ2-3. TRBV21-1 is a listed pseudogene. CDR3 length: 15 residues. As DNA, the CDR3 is TGTGCCAGCAGCAAAGTCGAGCTTGCTACAGATACGCAGTATTTT. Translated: CASSKVELATDTQYF.

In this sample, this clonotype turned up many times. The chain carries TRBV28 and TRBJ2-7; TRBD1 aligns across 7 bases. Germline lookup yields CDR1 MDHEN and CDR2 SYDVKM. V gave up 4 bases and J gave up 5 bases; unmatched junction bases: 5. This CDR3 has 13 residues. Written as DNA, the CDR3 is TGTGCCAGCAGTTGGGACAGAGTTGACGAGCAGTACTTC. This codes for CASSWDRVDEQYF.

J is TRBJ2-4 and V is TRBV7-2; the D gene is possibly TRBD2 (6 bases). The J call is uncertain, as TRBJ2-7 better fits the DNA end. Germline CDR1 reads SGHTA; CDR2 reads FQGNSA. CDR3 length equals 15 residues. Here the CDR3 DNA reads TGTGCCAGCAGCTTAGCTAGCGGAAACAACTACGAGCAGTACTTC. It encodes CASSLASGNNYEQYF.

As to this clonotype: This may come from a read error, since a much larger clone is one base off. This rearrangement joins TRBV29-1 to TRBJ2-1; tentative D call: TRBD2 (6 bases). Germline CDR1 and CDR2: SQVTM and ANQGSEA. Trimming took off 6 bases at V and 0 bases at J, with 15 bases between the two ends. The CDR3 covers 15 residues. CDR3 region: CSVGRTGVSYNEQFF. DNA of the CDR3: TGCAGCGTCGGACGAACGGGGGTCTCCTACAATGAGCAGTTCTTC.

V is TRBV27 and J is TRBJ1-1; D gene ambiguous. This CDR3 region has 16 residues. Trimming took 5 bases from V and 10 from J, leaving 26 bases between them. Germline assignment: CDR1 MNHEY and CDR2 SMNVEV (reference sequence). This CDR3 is CASSVGVVVGIRGAFF. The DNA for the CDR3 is TGTGCCAGCAGTGTGGGAGTCGTCGTGGGGATTCGGGGAGCTTTCTTT.

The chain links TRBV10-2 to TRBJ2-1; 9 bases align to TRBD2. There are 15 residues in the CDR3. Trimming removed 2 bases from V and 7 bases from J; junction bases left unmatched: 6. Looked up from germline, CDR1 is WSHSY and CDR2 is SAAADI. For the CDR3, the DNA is TGCGCCAGCAGTGAGATAGCGGGGGCGGAAAATGAGCAGTTCTTC. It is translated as CASSEIAGAENEQFF.

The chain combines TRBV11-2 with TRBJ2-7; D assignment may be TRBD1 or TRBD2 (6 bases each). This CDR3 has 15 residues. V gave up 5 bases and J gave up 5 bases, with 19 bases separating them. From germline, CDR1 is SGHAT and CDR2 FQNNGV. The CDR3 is CASSPLFGGLNEQYF. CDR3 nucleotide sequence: TGTGCCAGCAGCCCCTTGTTTGGGGGGCTAAACGAGCAGTACTTC. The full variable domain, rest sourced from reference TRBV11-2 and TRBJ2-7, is EAGVAQSPRYKIIEKRQSVAFWCNPISGHATLYWYQQILGQGPKLLIQFQNNGVVDDSQLPKDRFSAERLKGVDSTLKIQPAKLEDSAVYLCASSPLFGGLNEQYFGPGTRLTVT.

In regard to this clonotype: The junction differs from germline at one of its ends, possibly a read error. Written as DNA, the CDR3 is TGCGCCAGTAAGGATCAGGGGGTTGTCTCCTACAATGAACAGTTCTTC. This codes for CASKDQGVVSYNEQFF. This rearrangement joins TRBV5-1 to TRBJ2-1, with 7 bases fitting TRBD1. Germline CDR1 SGHRS, CDR2 YFSETQ. CDR3 length equals 16 residues.

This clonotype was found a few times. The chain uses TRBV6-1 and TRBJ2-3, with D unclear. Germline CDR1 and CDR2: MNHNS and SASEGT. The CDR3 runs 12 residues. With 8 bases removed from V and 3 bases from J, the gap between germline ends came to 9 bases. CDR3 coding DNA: TGTGCCAGCGGTCGGTTTACAGATACGCAGTATTTT. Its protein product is CASGRFTDTQYF.

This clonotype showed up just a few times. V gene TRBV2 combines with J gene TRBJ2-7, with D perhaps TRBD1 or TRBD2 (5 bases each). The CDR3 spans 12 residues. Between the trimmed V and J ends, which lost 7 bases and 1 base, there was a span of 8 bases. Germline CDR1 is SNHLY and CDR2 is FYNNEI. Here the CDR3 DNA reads TGTGCCAGCAAGAGGGGTTCCTACGAGCAGTACTTC. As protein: CASKRGSYEQYF.

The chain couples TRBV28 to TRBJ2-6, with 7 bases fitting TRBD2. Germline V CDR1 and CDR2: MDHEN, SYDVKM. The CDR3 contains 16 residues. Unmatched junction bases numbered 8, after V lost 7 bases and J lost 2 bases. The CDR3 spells CASKFRAGAGANVLTF. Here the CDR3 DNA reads TGTGCCAGCAAATTCCGTGCGGGGGCTGGGGCCAACGTCCTGACTTTC.